This T cell receptor beta chain is from a study of CD8 T cells in ankylosing spondylitis. Study-wide results and limits: Clones tied to disease were said to be significantly enriched in matched ankylosing spondylitis synovial fluid. Within ankylosing spondylitis blood, a TCR beta motif made up of under 10 highly homologous variants appeared to be characteristic.

Quantitative 5'-RACE with molecular barcodes produced the TCR beta libraries. MiXCR was run by TCRdb on the 5' RACE reads, yielding one entry per CDR3 protein. This sample has 500,000 to 650,000 distinct CDR3 sequences, with about 5% found just once. At least ten counts were recorded for this clonotype. Its antigen is undetermined. V lost 4 bases to trimming and J lost 0 bases, with 16 bases between them. The V gene's germline CDR1 is MNHEY and CDR2 SMNVEV (reference sequence). The CDR3 loop spans 17 amino acids. The gene calls are TRBV27 and TRBJ1-5; maybe TRBD1 (5 bases). The sample comprised blood, either unsorted or a sorted T cell fraction (not recorded which). This clonotype originated in a male donor with ankylosing spondylitis. The CDR3: CASSSSRALYSNQPQHF. The CDR3 DNA reads TGTGCCAGCAGTTCGAGCAGGGCCCTTTATAGCAATCAGCCCCAGCATTTT.